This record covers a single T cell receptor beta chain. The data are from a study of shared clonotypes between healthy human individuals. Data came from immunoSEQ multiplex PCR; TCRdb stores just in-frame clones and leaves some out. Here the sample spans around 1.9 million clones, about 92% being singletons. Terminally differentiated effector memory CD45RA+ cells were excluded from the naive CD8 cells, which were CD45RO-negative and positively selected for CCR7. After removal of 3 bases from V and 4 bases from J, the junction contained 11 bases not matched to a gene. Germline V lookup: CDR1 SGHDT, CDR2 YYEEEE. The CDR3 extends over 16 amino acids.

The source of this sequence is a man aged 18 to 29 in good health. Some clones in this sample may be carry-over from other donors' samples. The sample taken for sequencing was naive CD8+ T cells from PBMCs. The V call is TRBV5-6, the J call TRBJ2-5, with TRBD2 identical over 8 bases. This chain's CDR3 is CASSYGLAGGGETQYF. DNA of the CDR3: TGTGCCAGCAGCTACGGACTAGCAGGAGGGGGAGAGACCCAGTACTTC.